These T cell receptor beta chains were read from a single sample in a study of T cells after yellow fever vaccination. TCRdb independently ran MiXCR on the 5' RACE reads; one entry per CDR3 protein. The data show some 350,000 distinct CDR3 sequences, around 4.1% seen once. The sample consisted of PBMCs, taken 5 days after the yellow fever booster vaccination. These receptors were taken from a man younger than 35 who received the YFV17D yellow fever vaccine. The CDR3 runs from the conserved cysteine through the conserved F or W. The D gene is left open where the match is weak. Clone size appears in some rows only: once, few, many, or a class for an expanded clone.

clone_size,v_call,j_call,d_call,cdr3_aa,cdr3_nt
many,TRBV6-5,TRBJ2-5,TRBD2,CASSPGLAEETQYF,TGTGCCAGCAGCCCCGGACTAGCGGAAGAGACCCAGTACTTC
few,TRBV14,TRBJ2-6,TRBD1,CASSRPGQSFSGANVLTF,TGTGCCAGCAGCCGTCCGGGACAGTCCTTCTCTGGGGCCAACGTCCTGACTTTC
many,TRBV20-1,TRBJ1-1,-,CSARDLRIPPEAFF,TGCAGTGCTAGAGATCTAAGAATCCCTCCTGAAGCTTTCTTT
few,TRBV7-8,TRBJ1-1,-,CASSLALWGASGTEAFF,TGTGCCAGCAGCTTAGCGCTTTGGGGGGCCTCAGGGACTGAAGCTTTCTTT
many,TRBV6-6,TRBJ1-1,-,CASSYSPSLNTEAFF,TGTGCCAGCAGTTACTCTCCTAGCCTGAACACTGAAGCTTTCTTT
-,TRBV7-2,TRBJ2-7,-,CASSLQTGAYEQYF,TGTGCCAGCAGCCTCCAGACTGGAGCCTACGAGCAGTACTTC
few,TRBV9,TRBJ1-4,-,CASTREATNEKLFF,TGTGCCAGCACCCGAGAGGCAACTAATGAAAAACTGTTTTTT
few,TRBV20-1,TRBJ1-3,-,CSARDARNTIYF,TGCAGTGCTAGAGATGCGAGAAACACCATATATTTT
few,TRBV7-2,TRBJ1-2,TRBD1,CASSAGGRYGYTF,TGTGCCAGCAGCGCAGGGGGTCGCTATGGCTACACCTTC
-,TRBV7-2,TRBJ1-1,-,CASSLVAGLGTEAFF,TGTGCCAGCAGCTTAGTAGCAGGGCTGGGCACTGAAGCTTTCTTT
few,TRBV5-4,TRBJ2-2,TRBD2,CASSARLAGDTGELFF,TGTGCCAGCAGCGCAAGACTAGCGGGGGACACCGGGGAGCTGTTTTTT
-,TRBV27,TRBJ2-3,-,CASSTSGLTDTQYF,TGTGCCAGCAGCACCTCAGGGTTGACAGATACGCAGTATTTT
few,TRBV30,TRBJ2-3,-,CAWISRDRGSQHTQYF,TGTGCCTGGATTTCTCGGGACCGCGGCAGCCAACATACGCAGTATTTT
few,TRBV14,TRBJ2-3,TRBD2,CASSQRTSAFTDTQYF,TGTGCCAGCAGCCAACGGACTAGCGCCTTCACAGATACGCAGTATTTT
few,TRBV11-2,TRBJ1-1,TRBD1,CASSPGTGAPFF,TGTGCCAGCAGCCCCGGGACAGGGGCACCTTTCTTT
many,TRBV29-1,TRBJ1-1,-,CSVASGWGMNTEAFF,TGCAGCGTTGCGTCAGGGTGGGGGATGAACACTGAAGCTTTCTTT
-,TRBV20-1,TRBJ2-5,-,CSAEIGRSQETQYF,TGCAGTGCGGAAATAGGGCGCTCCCAAGAGACCCAGTACTTC
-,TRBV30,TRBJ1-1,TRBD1,CAWTRGTGSTEAFF,TGTGCCTGGACCAGAGGGACAGGGAGCACTGAAGCTTTCTTT
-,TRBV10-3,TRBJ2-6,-,CAISESGGLILTF,TGTGCCATCAGTGAGTCGGGCGGGTTAATCCTGACTTTC
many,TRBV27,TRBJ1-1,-,CASSLSGMNTEAFF,TGTGCCAGCAGTTTATCGGGGATGAACACTGAAGCTTTCTTT